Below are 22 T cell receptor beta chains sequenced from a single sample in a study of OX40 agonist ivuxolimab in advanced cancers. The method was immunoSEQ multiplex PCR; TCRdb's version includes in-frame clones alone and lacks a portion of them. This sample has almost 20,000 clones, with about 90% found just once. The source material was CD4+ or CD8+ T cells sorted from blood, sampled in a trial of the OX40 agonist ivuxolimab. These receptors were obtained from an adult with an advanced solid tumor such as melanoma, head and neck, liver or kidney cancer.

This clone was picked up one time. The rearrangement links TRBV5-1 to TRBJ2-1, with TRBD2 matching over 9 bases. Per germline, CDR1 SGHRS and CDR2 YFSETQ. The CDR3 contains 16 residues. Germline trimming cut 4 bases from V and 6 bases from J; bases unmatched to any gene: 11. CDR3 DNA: TGCGCCAGCAGCCAGGGGGTAGCGGGAGCCCGCAATGAGCAGTTCTTC. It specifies CASSQGVAGARNEQFF.

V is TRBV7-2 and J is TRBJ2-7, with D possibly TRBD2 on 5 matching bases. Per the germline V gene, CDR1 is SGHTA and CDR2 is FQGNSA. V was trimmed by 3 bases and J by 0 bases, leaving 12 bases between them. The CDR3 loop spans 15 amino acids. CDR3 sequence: CASSFERGISYEQYF. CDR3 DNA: TGTGCCAGCAGCTTCGAAAGAGGGATCTCCTACGAGCAGTACTTC. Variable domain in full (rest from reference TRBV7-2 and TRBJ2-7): GAGVSQSPSNKVTEKGKDVELRCDPISGHTALYWYRQSLGQGLEFLIYFQGNSAPDKSGLPSDRFSAERTGGSVSTLTIQRTQQEDSAVYLCASSFERGISYEQYFGPGTRLTVT.

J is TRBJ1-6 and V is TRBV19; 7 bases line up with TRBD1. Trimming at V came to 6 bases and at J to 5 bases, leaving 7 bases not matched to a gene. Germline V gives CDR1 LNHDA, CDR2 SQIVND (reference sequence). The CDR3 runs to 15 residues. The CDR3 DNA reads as TGTGCCAGTAGGACCTGGGGACAGAATAATTCACCCCTCCACTTT. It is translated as CASRTWGQNNSPLHF.

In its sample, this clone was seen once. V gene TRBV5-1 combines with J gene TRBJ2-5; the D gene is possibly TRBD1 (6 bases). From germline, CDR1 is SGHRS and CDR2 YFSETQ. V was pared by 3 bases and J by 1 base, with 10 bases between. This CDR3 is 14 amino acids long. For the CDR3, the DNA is TGCGCCAGCAGCTACAGGGCAATCCAAGAGACCCAGTACTTC. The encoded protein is CASSYRAIQETQYF.

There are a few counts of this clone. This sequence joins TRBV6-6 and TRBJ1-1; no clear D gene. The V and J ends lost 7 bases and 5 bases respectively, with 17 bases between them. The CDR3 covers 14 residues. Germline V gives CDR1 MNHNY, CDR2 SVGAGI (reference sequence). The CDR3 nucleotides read TGTGCCAGCATGCTACTAGGCGGCGGGACTGAAGCTTTCTTT. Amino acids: CASMLLGGGTEAFF.

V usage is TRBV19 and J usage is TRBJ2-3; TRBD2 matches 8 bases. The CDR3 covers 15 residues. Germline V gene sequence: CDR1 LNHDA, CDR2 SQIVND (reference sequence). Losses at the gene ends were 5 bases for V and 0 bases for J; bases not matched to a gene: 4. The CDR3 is CASSLAGSSTDTQYF. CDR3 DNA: TGTGCCAGTAGTCTAGCGGGTTCTAGCACAGATACGCAGTATTTT.

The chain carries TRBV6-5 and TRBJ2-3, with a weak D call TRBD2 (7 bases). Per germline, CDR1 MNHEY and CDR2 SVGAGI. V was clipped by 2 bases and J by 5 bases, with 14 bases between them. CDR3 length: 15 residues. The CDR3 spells CASSYRGGLGDTQYF. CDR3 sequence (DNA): TGTGCCAGCAGTTACAGGGGGGGCCTTGGAGATACGCAGTATTTT.

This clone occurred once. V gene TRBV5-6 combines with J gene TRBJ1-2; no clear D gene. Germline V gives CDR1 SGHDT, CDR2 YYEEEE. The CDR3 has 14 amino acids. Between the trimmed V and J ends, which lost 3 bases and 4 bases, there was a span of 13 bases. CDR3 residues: CASSSRTPIYGYTF. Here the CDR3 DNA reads TGTGCCAGCAGCTCTCGTACACCAATCTATGGCTACACCTTC.

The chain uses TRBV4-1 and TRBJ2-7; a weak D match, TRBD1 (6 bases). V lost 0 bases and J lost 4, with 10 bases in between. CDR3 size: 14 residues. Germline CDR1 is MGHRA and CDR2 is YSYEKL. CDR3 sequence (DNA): TGCGCCAGCAGCCAAGAGGAGCAGGGGTACGAGCAGTACTTC. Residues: CASSQEEQGYEQYF.

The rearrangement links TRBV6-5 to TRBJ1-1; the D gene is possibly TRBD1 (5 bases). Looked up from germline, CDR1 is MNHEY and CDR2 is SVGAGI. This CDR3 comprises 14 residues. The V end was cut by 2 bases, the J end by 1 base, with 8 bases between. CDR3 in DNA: TGTGCCAGCAGTTACGGGGCAGCGAACACTGAAGCTTTCTTT. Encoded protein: CASSYGAANTEAFF.

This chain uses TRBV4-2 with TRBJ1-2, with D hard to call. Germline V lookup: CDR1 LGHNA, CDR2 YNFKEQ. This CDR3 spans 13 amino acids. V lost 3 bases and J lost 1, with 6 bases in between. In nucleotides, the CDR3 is TGTGCCAGCAGCCACGGGCTTAACTATGGCTACACCTTC. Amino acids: CASSHGLNYGYTF.

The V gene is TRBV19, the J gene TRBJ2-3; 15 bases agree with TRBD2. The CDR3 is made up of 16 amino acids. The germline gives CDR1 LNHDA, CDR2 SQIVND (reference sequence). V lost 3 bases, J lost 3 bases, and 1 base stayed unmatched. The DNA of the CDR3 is TGTGCCAGTAGTATTGGACTAGCGGGAGGGACAGATACGCAGTATTTT. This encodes CASSIGLAGGTDTQYF.

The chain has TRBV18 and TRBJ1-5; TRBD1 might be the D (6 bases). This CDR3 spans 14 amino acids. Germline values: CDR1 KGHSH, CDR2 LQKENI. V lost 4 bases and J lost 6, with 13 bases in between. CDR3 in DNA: TGTGCCAGCTCACTTGCCAGGGGCGGTCAGCCCCAGCATTTT. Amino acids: CASSLARGGQPQHF. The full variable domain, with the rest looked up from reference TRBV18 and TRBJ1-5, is NAGVMQNPRHLVRRRGQEARLRCSPMKGHSHVYWYRQLPEEGLKFMVYLQKENIIDESGMPKERFSAEFPKEGPSILRIQQVVRGDSAAYFCASSLARGGQPQHFGDGTRLSIL.

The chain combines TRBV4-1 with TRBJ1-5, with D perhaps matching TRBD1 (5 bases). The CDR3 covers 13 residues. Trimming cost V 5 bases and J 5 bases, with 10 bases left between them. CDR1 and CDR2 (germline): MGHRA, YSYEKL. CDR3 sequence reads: CASSGGTHQPQHF. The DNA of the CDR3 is TGCGCCAGCAGCGGGGGGACCCATCAGCCCCAGCATTTT.

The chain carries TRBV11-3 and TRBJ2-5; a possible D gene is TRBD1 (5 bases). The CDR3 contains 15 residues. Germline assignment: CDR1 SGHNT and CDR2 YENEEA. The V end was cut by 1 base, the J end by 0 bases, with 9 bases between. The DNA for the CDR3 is TGTGCCAGCAGCTTAGCTCGACAGTACCAAGAGACCCAGTACTTC. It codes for CASSLARQYQETQYF. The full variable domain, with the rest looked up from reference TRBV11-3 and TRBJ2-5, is EAGVVQSPRYKIIEKKQPVAFWCNPISGHNTLYWYLQNLGQGPELLIRYENEEAVDDSQLPKDRFSAERLKGVDSTLKIQPAELGDSAVYLCASSLARQYQETQYFGPGTRLLVL.

This chain's CDR3 is CASSLDGYSNQPQHF. CDR3 coding DNA: TGCGCCAGCAGCTTGGACGGTTATAGCAATCAGCCCCAGCATTTT. V and J are TRBV5-1 and TRBJ1-5; no clear D. Deletions cut 0 bases from V and 0 bases from J, with 7 bases between. This CDR3 has 15 residues. Germline V gene data show CDR1 as SGHRS and CDR2 as YFSETQ.

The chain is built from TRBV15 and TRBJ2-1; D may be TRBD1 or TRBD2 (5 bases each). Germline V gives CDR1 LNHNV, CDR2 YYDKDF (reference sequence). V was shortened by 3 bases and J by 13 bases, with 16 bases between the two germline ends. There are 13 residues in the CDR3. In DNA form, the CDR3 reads TGTGCCACCAGCAGCCATTCCGGGACGGGTCAGTTCTTC. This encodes CATSSHSGTGQFF.

CDR3 sequence reads: CASSLEAGDFYGYTF. The CDR3 nucleotides read TGCGCCAGCAGCTTGGAGGCCGGGGACTTCTATGGCTACACCTTC. V gene TRBV5-1 combines with J gene TRBJ1-2, with TRBD1 as a possible D gene (5 bases). Deletions cut 0 bases from V and 4 bases from J, with 13 bases between. Germline assignment: CDR1 SGHRS and CDR2 YFSETQ. The CDR3 extends over 15 amino acids.

DNA of the CDR3: TGTGCCAGCAGCAGGTCGGACACTTATGGCTACACCTTC. It specifies CASSRSDTYGYTF. The chain couples TRBV7-8 to TRBJ1-2; possibly TRBD1 for D (5 bases). The CDR3 consists of 13 residues. Trimming left V 5 bases short and J 5 bases short, with 12 bases between. Germline CDR1 and CDR2: SGHVS and FQNEAQ.

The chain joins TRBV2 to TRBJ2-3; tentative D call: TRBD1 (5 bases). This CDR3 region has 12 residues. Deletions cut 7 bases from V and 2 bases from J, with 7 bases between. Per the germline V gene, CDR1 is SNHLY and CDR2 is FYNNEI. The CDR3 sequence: CASTGNTDTQYF. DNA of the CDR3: TGTGCCAGCACAGGGAACACAGATACGCAGTATTTT.

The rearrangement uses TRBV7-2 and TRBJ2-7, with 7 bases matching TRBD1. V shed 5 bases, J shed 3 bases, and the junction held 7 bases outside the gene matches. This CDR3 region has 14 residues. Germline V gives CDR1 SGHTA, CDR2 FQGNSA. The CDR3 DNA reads TGTGCCAGCAGCCCGGGACAGTCATACTACGAGCAGTACTTC. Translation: CASSPGQSYYEQYF.

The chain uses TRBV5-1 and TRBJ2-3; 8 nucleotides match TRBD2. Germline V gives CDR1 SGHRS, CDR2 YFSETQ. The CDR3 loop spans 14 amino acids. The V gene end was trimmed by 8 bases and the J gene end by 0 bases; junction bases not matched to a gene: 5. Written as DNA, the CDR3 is TGCGCCAGTGCCCGGGGGGGTAGCACAGATACGCAGTATTTT. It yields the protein CASARGGSTDTQYF.